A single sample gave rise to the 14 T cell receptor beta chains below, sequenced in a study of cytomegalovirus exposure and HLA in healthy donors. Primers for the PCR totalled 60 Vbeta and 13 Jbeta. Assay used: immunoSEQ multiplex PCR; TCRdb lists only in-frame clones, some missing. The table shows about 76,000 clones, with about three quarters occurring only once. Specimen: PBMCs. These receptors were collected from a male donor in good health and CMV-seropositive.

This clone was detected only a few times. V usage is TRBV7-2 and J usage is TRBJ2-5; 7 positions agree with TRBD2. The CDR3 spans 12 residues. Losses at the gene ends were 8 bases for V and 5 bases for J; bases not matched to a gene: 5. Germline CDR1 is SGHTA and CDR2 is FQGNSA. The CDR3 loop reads CASAGVRETQYF. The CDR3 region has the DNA TGTGCCAGCGCGGGAGTGAGGGAGACCCAGTACTTC.

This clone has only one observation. The CDR3: CASSEGGGGAEQYF. The CDR3 region has the DNA TGTGCCAGCAGTGAAGGTGGCGGGGGCGCCGAGCAGTACTTC. The J gene is TRBJ2-7, the V gene TRBV2; tentatively, D is TRBD2 (7 bases). Germline V lookup: CDR1 SNHLY, CDR2 FYNNEI. This CDR3 has 14 amino acids. V was clipped by 1 base and J by 6 bases, with 13 bases between them.

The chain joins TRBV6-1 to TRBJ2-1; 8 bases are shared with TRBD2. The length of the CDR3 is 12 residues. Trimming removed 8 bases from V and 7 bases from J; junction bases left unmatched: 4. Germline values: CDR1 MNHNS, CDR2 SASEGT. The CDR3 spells CASRLAMNEQFF. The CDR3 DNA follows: TGTGCCAGCCGACTAGCGATGAATGAGCAGTTCTTC.

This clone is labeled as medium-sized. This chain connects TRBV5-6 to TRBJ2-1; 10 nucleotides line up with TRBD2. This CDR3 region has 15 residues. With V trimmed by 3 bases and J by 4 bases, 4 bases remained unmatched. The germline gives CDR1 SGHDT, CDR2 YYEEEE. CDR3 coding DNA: TGTGCCAGCAGCTCTCCAGCGGGAGGGTACAATGAGCAGTTCTTC. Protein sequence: CASSSPAGGYNEQFF.

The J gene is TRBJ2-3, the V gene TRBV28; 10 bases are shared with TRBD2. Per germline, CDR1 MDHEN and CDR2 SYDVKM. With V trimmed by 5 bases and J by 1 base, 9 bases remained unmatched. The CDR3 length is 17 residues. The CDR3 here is CASSEDLGLARTDTQYF. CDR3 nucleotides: TGTGCCAGCAGTGAAGACTTGGGACTAGCGCGCACAGATACGCAGTATTTT.

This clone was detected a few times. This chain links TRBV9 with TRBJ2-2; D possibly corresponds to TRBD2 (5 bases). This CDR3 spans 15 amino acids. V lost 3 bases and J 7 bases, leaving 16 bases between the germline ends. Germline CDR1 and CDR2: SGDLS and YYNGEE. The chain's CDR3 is CASSAGGVRHGELFF. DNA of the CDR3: TGTGCCAGCAGCGCCGGAGGCGTCCGGCACGGGGAGCTGTTTTTT.

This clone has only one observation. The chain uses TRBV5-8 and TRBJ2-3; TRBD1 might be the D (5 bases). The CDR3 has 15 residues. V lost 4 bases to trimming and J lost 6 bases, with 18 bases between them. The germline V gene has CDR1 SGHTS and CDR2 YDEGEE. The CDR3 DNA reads TGTGCCAGCAGCCCTTACCAGGGAATCGATGATACGCAGTATTTT. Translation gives CASSPYQGIDDTQYF.

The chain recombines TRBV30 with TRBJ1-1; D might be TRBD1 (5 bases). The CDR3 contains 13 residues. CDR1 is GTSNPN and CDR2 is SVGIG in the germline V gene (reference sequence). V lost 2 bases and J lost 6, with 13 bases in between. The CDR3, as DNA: TGTGCCTGGAGTAAACTCACGGGGGCTGAAGCTTTCTTT. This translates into CAWSKLTGAEAFF.

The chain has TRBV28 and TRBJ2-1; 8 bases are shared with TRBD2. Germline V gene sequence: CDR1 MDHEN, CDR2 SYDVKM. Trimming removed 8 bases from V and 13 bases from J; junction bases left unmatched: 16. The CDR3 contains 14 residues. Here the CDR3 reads CASSVRAGAAYQFF. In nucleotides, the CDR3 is TGTGCCAGCTCCGTCCGAGCGGGAGCGGCGTATCAGTTCTTC.

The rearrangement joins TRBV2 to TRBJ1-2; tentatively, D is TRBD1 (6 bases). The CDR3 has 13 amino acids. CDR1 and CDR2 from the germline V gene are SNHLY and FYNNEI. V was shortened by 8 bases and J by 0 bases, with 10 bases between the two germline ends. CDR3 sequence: CASHPGANYGYTF. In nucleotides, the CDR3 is TGTGCCAGCCACCCAGGGGCTAACTATGGCTACACCTTC.

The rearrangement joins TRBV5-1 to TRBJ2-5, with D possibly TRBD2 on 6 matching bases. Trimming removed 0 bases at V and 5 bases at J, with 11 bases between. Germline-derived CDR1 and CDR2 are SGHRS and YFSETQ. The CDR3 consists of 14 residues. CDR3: CASSLALGTETQYF. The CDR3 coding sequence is TGCGCCAGCAGCTTGGCTCTTGGGACTGAGACCCAGTACTTC. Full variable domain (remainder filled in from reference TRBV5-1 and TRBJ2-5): KAGVTQTPRYLIKTRGQQVTLSCSPISGHRSVSWYQQTPGQGLQFLFEYFSETQRNKGNFPGRFSGRQFSNSRSEMNVSTLELGDSALYLCASSLALGTETQYFGPGTRLLVL.

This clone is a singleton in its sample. This chain's CDR3 is CASSLTPDRLNTGELFF. CDR3 sequence (DNA): TGTGCCAGCAGCTTAACCCCCGACAGGTTGAACACCGGGGAGCTGTTTTTT. The chain links TRBV7-3 to TRBJ2-2; possibly TRBD1 for D (6 bases). The V gene's germline CDR1 is SGHTA and CDR2 FQGTGA. This CDR3 region has 17 residues. Trimming took 0 bases from V and 1 from J, leaving 12 bases between them. Looking up the rest from reference TRBV7-3 and TRBJ2-2 gives the full variable domain: GAGVSQTPSNKVTEKGKYVELRCDPISGHTALYWYRQSLGQGPEFLIYFQGTGAADDSGLPNDRFFAVRPEGSVSTLKIQRTERGDSAVYLCASSLTPDRLNTGELFFGEGSRLTVL.

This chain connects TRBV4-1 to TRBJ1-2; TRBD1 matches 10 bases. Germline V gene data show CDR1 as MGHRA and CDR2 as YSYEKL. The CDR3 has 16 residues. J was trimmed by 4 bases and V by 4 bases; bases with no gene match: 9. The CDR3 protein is CASSLTPGQGIYGYTF. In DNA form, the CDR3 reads TGCGCCAGCAGCCTAACTCCGGGACAGGGGATCTATGGCTACACCTTC.

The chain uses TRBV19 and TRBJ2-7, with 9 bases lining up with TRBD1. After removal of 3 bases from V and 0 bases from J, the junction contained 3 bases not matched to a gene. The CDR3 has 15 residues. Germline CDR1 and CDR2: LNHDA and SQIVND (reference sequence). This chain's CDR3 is CASSIKTGGSYEQYF. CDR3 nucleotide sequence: TGTGCCAGTAGTATCAAGACAGGGGGCTCCTACGAGCAGTACTTC.